The clone carrying this TCR beta chain was observed a handful of times. Its antigen is still unknown. These data belong to a study of T-cell memory formation after mild COVID-19. Study-wide results and limits: Some clones that responded turned up in pre-infection memory, which suggests that cross-reactive memory joined in.

TCRdb passed the 5' RACE reads through MiXCR, listing each CDR3 protein once. Counted here are approximately 580,000 distinct CDR3 sequences, 20% occurring once; the ten biggest clones make up under 15%. V was cut by 1 base and J by 6 bases, with 20 bases left in between. Germline V lookup: CDR1 SGHRS, CDR2 YFSETQ. This CDR3 is built from 16 residues. This chain uses TRBV5-1 with TRBJ2-7, with D perhaps being TRBD1 or TRBD2 (6 bases each). The sequencing input was PBMCs or a T cell subset sorted from them (not recorded which). This TCR derives from an adult woman who had mild COVID-19 (a few samples of this study predate the infection). Cell type and time point are not known. The CDR3 protein is CASSLSYGGLSGEQYF. The CDR3 region has the DNA TGCGCCAGCAGCTTGTCGTATGGGGGGCTTAGCGGCGAGCAGTACTTC.